The next 22 T cell receptor beta chains were all read from a single sample in a study of a mutant IDH1 vaccine in newly diagnosed glioma. Time point given: baseline, week 1 (first vaccination visit). Indicated treatment: pre-vaccination baseline after standard-of-care therapy. Generated by immunoSEQ multiplex PCR, the TCRdb table keeps only in-frame clones and is missing some. This sample has about 34,000 clones, with 80% found just once. The source was peripheral blood mononuclear cells (PBMCs), collected from a glioma patient treated with radiotherapy, temozolomide or both. The receptors come from a man aged 50 to 59 with glioma. Some clones in this sample may be carry-over from other donors' samples.

The V gene is TRBV11-2, the J gene TRBJ1-1; D gene ambiguous. The germline CDR1 and CDR2 sequences are SGHAT and FQNNGV. V was shortened by 0 bases and J by 1 base, with 9 bases between the two germline ends. The CDR3 is made up of 15 amino acids. The CDR3 sequence: CASSLDPGRNTEAFF. CDR3 sequence (DNA): TGTGCCAGCAGCTTAGACCCCGGGCGGAACACTGAAGCTTTCTTT.

The chain has TRBV4-1 and TRBJ2-7; D might be TRBD2 (5 bases). The CDR3 is made up of 14 amino acids. V was trimmed by 4 bases and J by 5 bases, leaving 15 bases between them. Germline CDR1 MGHRA, CDR2 YSYEKL. CDR3 residues: CASSLSQSGNEQYF. In DNA form, the CDR3 reads TGCGCCAGCAGCCTATCCCAATCGGGGAACGAGCAGTACTTC.

The V call is TRBV9, the J call TRBJ2-3, with TRBD1 matching 7 bases. The germline V gene has CDR1 SGDLS and CDR2 YYNGEE. Trimming took 5 bases from V and 1 from J; bases not matched to a gene: 7. The CDR3 contains 15 residues. CDR3 protein: CASRKGTARTDTQYF. The CDR3 coding sequence is TGTGCCAGCAGAAAGGGGACAGCACGCACAGATACGCAGTATTTT. The variable domain in full, with the rest retrieved from reference TRBV9 and TRBJ2-3, is DSGVTQTPKHLITATGQRVTLRCSPRSGDLSVYWYQQSLDQGLQFLIQYYNGEERAKGNILERFSAQQFPDLHSELNLSSLELGDSALYFCASRKGTARTDTQYFGPGTRLTVL.

This clone was observed a single time. The V gene is TRBV7-2, the J gene TRBJ2-3; no clear D. This CDR3 region has 12 residues. Trimming left V 0 bases short and J 6 bases short, with 4 bases between. CDR1 and CDR2 from the germline V gene are SGHTA and FQGNSA. The CDR3 sequence is CASSLARDTQYF. In nucleotides, the CDR3 is TGTGCCAGCAGCTTAGCTCGGGATACGCAGTATTTT.

The V gene is TRBV21-1, the J gene TRBJ2-1; the D call TRBD2 from the table was never checked on the DNA. TRBV21-1 is shown as a pseudogene. The CDR3 is 13 amino acids. CDR3 nucleotide sequence: TGTGCCAGCAGACGGGTCGGCAACAATGAGCAGTTCTTC. Translating gives CASRRVGNNEQFF.

J is TRBJ2-6 and V is TRBV15; the D is unclear. CDR3 length: 17 residues. The V end lost 0 bases, the J end lost 0 bases, and 9 bases lay between the germline ends. From germline, CDR1 is LNHNV and CDR2 YYDKDF (reference sequence). The CDR3 loop is CATSREQASSGANVLTF. The CDR3 bases are TGTGCCACCAGCAGAGAGCAGGCTAGCTCTGGGGCCAACGTCCTGACTTTC.

This chain joins TRBV6-5 and TRBJ1-1; a weak D match, TRBD1 (5 bases). This CDR3 is 12 amino acids long. The V gene lost 7 bases and the J gene lost 7 bases, with 13 bases spanning the gap. Germline values: CDR1 MNHEY, CDR2 SVGAGI. The CDR3 sequence: CASKDWDYEAFF. In DNA, the CDR3 is TGTGCCAGCAAAGACTGGGACTATGAAGCTTTCTTT.

The chain has TRBV10-3 and TRBJ1-6, with D possibly TRBD1 on 5 matching bases. The germline V and J ends were trimmed by 3 bases and 4 bases, with 13 bases remaining between them. This CDR3 contains 16 residues. Germline V gives CDR1 ENHRY, CDR2 SYGVKD. CDR3: CAISEVGQGYNSPLHF. The CDR3 DNA is TGTGCCATCAGTGAAGTGGGGCAGGGATATAATTCACCCCTCCACTTT.

The V call is TRBV19, the J call TRBJ2-2, with D tentatively TRBD1 (5 bases). Germline V gene sequence: CDR1 LNHDA, CDR2 SQIVND (reference sequence). V was cut by 5 bases and J by 0 bases, with 10 bases left in between. The length of the CDR3 is 15 residues. CDR3 sequence reads: CASSETAANTGELFF. The CDR3, as DNA: TGTGCCAGTAGTGAGACAGCCGCGAACACCGGGGAGCTGTTTTTT. Supplemented by reference TRBV19 and TRBJ2-2, the full variable domain reads DGGITQSPKYLFRKEGQNVTLSCEQNLNHDAMYWYRQDPGQGLRLIYYSQIVNDFQKGDIAEGYSVSREKKESFPLTVTSAQKNPTAFYLCASSETAANTGELFFGEGSRLTVL.

This chain uses TRBV19 with TRBJ2-7; D possibly corresponds to TRBD2 (5 bases). Trimming removed 5 bases at V and 6 bases at J, with 11 bases between. Germline lookup yields CDR1 LNHDA and CDR2 SQIVND (reference sequence). The CDR3 length is 12 residues. The CDR3 DNA sequence: TGTGCCAGTAGTCCCGGACTGTTCGAGCAGTACTTC. Protein sequence: CASSPGLFEQYF.

The rearrangement uses TRBV13 and TRBJ2-3; 7 positions agree with TRBD2. Trimming at V came to 1 base and at J to 6 bases, leaving 13 bases not matched to a gene. The CDR3 contains 17 residues. Germline CDR1 PRHDT, CDR2 FYEKMQ (reference sequence). The CDR3 loop reads CASSLALYPGGTDTQYF. CDR3 nucleotide sequence: TGTGCCAGCAGCTTAGCCCTCTACCCGGGGGGTACGGATACGCAGTATTTT.

The CDR3 sequence: CASSTEGASTDTQYF. The CDR3 nucleotides read TGTGCCAGCAGCACGGAGGGGGCTAGCACAGATACGCAGTATTTT. The rearrangement joins TRBV5-4 to TRBJ2-3; a possible D gene is TRBD1 (7 bases). The CDR3 has 15 residues. Trimming took 4 bases from V and 0 from J, leaving 12 bases between them. From germline, CDR1 is SGHNT and CDR2 YYREEE (reference sequence).

The V call is TRBV7-9, the J call TRBJ2-3; TRBD1 aligns across 8 bases. The V gene end was trimmed by 7 bases and the J gene end by 3 bases; junction bases not matched to a gene: 15. The CDR3 is made up of 17 amino acids. The germline gives CDR1 SEHNR, CDR2 FQNEAQ (reference sequence). Written as DNA, the CDR3 is TGTGCCAGCACCCCCTTGCCCAGGGGGCGTGCGACAGATACGCAGTATTTT. Translation gives CASTPLPRGRATDTQYF.

J is TRBJ2-7 and V is TRBV7-2; 9 nucleotides align to TRBD2. Germline V gene data show CDR1 as SGHTA and CDR2 as FQGNSA. This CDR3 region has 15 residues. V dropped 5 bases and J dropped 7; count of bases not matched to a gene: 12. CDR3 loop: CASSRSPGLAFEQYF. DNA of the CDR3: TGTGCCAGCAGCCGTTCACCTGGACTAGCGTTTGAGCAGTACTTC.

The chain uses TRBV4-1 and TRBJ1-4, with no clear D. Germline lookup yields CDR1 MGHRA and CDR2 YSYEKL. The V gene lost 0 bases and the J gene lost 11 bases, with 34 bases spanning the gap. The CDR3 length is 21 residues. CDR3 protein: CASSQDPARHKIRSGQRKLFF. The CDR3 DNA follows: TGCGCCAGCAGCCAAGATCCGGCAAGACATAAGATAAGGTCAGGCCAGCGGAAACTGTTTTTT.

This clone turned up a few times. The chain uses TRBV29-1 and TRBJ1-1; no reliable D call. The CDR3 contains 13 residues. CDR1 is SQVTM, CDR2 ANQGSEA, per germline. The V gene lost 4 bases and the J gene lost 5 bases, with 14 bases spanning the gap. In DNA, the CDR3 is TGCAGCGTTGGGATGGGCTCCGGGACTGAAGCTTTCTTT. It yields the protein CSVGMGSGTEAFF.

The J gene is TRBJ2-3, the V gene TRBV25-1; D uncertain. Germline CDR1 and CDR2: MGHDK and SYGVNS. V lost 10 bases to trimming and J lost 5 bases, with 13 bases between them. CDR3 length: 12 residues. In nucleotides, the CDR3 is TGTGCCACTAGGCTTTTAGGAGATACGCAGTATTTT. Encoded protein: CATRLLGDTQYF. Variable domain in full (rest from reference TRBV25-1 and TRBJ2-3): EADIYQTPRYLVIGTGKKITLECSQTMGHDKMYWYQQDPGMELHLIHYSYGVNSTEKGDLSSESTVSRIRTEHFPLTLESARPSHTSQYLCATRLLGDTQYFGPGTRLTVL.

This sequence joins TRBV7-9 and TRBJ1-2; 8 bases line up with TRBD1. The CDR3 is 13 residues long. Germline assignment: CDR1 SEHNR and CDR2 FQNEAQ (reference sequence). V lost 7 bases to trimming and J lost 5 bases; unmatched junction nucleotides: 6. CDR3 sequence reads: CASTPGGWYGYTF. The CDR3 nucleotides are TGTGCCAGCACCCCAGGGGGCTGGTATGGCTACACCTTC.

This clone appeared once. This chain connects TRBV27 to TRBJ2-7, with TRBD2 matching 7 bases. With 8 bases clipped from V and 1 base from J, the junction kept 8 bases outside the gene matches. CDR1 MNHEY and CDR2 SMNVEV come from the germline V gene (reference sequence). This CDR3 has 14 residues. The CDR3 DNA sequence: TGTGCCAGCCGCCCACCGGGAGGATCCTACGAGCAGTACTTC. Encoded protein: CASRPPGGSYEQYF.

This chain connects TRBV6-1 to TRBJ2-7; 7 bases fit TRBD1. The CDR3 runs 14 residues. Germline V CDR1 and CDR2: MNHNS, SASEGT. Germline trimming cut 3 bases from V and 3 bases from J; bases unmatched to any gene: 5. The CDR3 bases are TGTGCCAGCAGTGAGCAACAGGGGCGCTACGAGCAGTACTTC. It encodes CASSEQQGRYEQYF.

This clone showed up just once. The V and J genes are TRBV18 and TRBJ2-7, with D possibly matching TRBD2 (5 bases). V was shortened by 6 bases and J by 5 bases, with 14 bases between the two germline ends. Germline loops: CDR1 KGHSH, CDR2 LQKENI. CDR3 length equals 13 residues. The DNA of the CDR3 is TGTGCCAGCTCGCCCGACCGGGGAGACGAGCAGTACTTC. Translating gives CASSPDRGDEQYF.

The chain joins TRBV9 to TRBJ2-1, with TRBD2 matching over 9 bases. The ends lost 5 bases at V and 2 bases at J; junction bases unmatched: 11. The length of the CDR3 is 17 residues. Per germline, CDR1 SGDLS and CDR2 YYNGEE. The CDR3 nucleotides read TGTGCCAGCAGTGATACGAGCGGGAGGAGCGCCTACAATGAGCAGTTCTTC. It yields the protein CASSDTSGRSAYNEQFF.